A selection of T cell receptor beta chains follows, all from one sample in a study of T cells in Graves' hyperthyroidism and ophthalmopathy. TCRdb re-analysed the multiplex PCR reads in MiXCR, keeping a single row per CDR3 protein. The table includes more than 500,000 distinct CDR3 sequences, approximately 14% detected once. Sequenced: blood. The origin of the receptors is a woman in her forties with Graves' hyperthyroidism. Both conserved end residues are part of each CDR3. The size of a clone is reported for some rows only, either as once, few or many, or as a class for expanded clones.

V | size | CDR3
TRBV2 | many | CASSEGRRQDGYTF
TRBV20-1 | NA | CSARPSDKYGTYISPLHF
TRBV15 | NA | CATSRETSGGTGELFF
TRBV9 | many | CASSVDQANTGELFF
TRBV5-1 | many | CASSLGTGLDTEAFF
TRBV28 | many | CASSYLGSLAETQYF
TRBV27 | many | CASSFTGNEQFF
TRBV4-1 | NA | CASSQDGAGNSYNEQFF
TRBV28 | many | CASSAGQTYNSPLHF
TRBV12-3/TRBV12-4 | NA | CASTRTGLGNQPQHF
TRBV12-3/TRBV12-4 | NA | CASSTSGHSYNEQFF
TRBV7-9 | many | CASSARDRGSYEQYF
TRBV20-1 | many | CSARTSGNEQFF
TRBV6-1 | NA | CATLGRFSSTDTQYF
TRBV28 | NA | CATKGGVTNEKLFF
TRBV29-1 | NA | CSFTKPNTEAFF
TRBV5-5 | many | CASSATGGDPYGYTF
TRBV3-1 | many | CASSQASMTKRSDYGYTF
TRBV3-1 | many | CASSSLAGQETQYF
TRBV6-1 | NA | CAVTLTGGDYEQYF
TRBV20-1 | NA | CSATGQPQHF
TRBV28 | many | CASSLPAGGQETQYF
TRBV5-1 | NA | CASSDASGASSYNEQFF
TRBV7-9 | few | CASRSGRDRGPYSPLHF
TRBV28 | many | CASSSSGVSYNEQFF
TRBV7-3 | many | CASSLTGGHEQYF
TRBV5-1 | many | CASSPGGGAGGPHEQFF
TRBV6-1 | NA | CASNPGTIHEQYF
TRBV7-6 | NA | CASTRRGGSDEKLFF
TRBV19 | few | CASSIPGQQNTEAFF
TRBV13 | many | CASSPPGDYRAFF
TRBV12-3/TRBV12-4 | many | CASSPTGTGRGQPQHF
TRBV28 | many | CASAPGGTYEQYF
TRBV2 | many | CARSPGQGWEQYF
TRBV7-2 | many | CASSPGVAAYEQYF
TRBV12-3/TRBV12-4 | many | CASSRDRVGTEAFF
TRBV5-1 | many | CASSLWAGNTEAFF
TRBV19 | few | CASKDRDQPQHF
TRBV27 | many | CASSFDGDTQYF
TRBV6-1 | NA | CAGRQDPTNTGELFF
TRBV5-1 | NA | CASSLEVGNTEAFF